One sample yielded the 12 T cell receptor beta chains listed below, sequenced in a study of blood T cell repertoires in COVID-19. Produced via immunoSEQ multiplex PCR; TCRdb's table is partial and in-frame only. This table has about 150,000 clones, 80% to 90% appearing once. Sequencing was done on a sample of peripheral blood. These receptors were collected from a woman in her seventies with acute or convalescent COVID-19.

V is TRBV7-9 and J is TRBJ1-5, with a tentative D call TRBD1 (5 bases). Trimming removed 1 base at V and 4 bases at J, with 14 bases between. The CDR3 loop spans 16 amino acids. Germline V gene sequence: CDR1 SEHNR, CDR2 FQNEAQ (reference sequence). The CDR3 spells CASSLGWEGQNQPQHF. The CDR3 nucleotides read TGTGCCAGCAGCTTAGGGTGGGAGGGGCAGAATCAGCCCCAGCATTTT. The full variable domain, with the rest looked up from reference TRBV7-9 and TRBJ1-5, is DTGVSQNPRHKITKRGQNVTFRCDPISEHNRLYWYRQTLGQGPEFLTYFQNEAQLEKSRLLSDRFSAERPKGSFSTLEIQRTEQGDSAMYLCASSLGWEGQNQPQHFGDGTRLSIL.

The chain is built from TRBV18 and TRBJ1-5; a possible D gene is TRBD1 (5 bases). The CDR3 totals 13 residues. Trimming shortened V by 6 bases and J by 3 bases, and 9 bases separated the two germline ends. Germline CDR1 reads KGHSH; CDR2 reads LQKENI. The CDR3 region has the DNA TGTGCCAGCTCCTTGGACACCAATCAGCCCCAGCATTTT. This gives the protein CASSLDTNQPQHF.

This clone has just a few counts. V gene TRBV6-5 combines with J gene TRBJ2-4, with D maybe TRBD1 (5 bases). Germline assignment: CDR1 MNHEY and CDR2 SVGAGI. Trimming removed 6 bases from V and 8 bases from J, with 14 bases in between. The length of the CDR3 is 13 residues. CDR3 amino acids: CASRNRATDIQYF. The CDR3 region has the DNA TGTGCCAGCAGGAACCGGGCGACAGACATTCAGTACTTC.

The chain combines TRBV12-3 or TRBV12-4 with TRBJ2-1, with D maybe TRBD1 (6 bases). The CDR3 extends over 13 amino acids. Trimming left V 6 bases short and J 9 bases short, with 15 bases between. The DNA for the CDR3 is TGTGCCAGCAGCCACAGGGACCTGGTTGAGCAGTTCTTC. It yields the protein CASSHRDLVEQFF.

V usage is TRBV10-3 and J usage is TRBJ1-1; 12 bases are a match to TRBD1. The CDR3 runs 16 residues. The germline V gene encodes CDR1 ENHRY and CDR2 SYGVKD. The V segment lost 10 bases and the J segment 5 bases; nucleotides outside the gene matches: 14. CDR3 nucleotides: TGTGCCAAAAGCCGGGACAGGGGGCCCCCGGGTACTGAAGCTTTCTTT. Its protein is CAKSRDRGPPGTEAFF.

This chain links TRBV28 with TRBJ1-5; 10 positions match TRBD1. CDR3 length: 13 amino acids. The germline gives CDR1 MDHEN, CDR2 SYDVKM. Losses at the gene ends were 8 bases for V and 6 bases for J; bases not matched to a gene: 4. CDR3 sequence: CASQTGGSQPQHF. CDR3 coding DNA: TGTGCCAGCCAGACAGGGGGCAGTCAGCCCCAGCATTTT.

The CDR3 coding sequence is TGTGCCAGCAGCCCTCGGGGGAACGTGCAGTACTTC. Its translation: CASSPRGNVQYF. The chain is built from TRBV7-2 and TRBJ2-7; a possible D gene is TRBD2 (6 bases). The V gene's germline CDR1 is SGHTA and CDR2 FQGNSA. The CDR3 contains 12 residues. V was shortened by 5 bases and J by 9 bases, with 14 bases between the two germline ends.

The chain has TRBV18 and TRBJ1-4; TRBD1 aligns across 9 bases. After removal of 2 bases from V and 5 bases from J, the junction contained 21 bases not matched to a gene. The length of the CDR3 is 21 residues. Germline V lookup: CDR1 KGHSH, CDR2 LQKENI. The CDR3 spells CASSPIKLRTGVDGANEKLFF. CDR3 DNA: TGTGCCAGCTCACCAATCAAGTTGAGGACAGGGGTGGACGGGGCGAATGAAAAACTGTTTTTT.

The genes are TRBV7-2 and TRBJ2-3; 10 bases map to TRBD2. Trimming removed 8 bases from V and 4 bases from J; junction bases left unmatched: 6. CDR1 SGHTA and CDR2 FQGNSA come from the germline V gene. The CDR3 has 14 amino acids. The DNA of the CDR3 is TGTGCCAGCTTAGCGGGAGGCGGGGCAGATACGCAGTATTTT. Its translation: CASLAGGGADTQYF.

This CDR3 reads CASSSGLGQYNSPLHF. As DNA, the CDR3 is TGTGCCAGTAGTTCCGGACTCGGGCAGTATAATTCACCCCTCCACTTT. This chain connects TRBV19 to TRBJ1-6; D remains unclear. The germline gives CDR1 LNHDA, CDR2 SQIVND (reference sequence). The CDR3 extends over 16 amino acids. V shed 5 bases and J shed 4 bases, with 15 bases lying between them.

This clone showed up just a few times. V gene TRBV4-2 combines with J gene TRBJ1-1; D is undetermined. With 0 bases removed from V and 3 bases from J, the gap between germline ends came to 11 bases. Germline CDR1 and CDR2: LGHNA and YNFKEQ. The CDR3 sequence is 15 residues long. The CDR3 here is CASSQDGGHDTEAFF. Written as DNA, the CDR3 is TGTGCCAGCAGCCAAGACGGTGGGCATGACACTGAAGCTTTCTTT.

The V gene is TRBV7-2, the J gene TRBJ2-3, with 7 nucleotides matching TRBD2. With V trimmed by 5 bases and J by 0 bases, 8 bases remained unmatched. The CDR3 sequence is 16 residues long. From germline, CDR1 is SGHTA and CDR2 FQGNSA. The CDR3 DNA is TGTGCCAGCAGCCCCATGACTAGCCTCAGCACAGATACGCAGTATTTT. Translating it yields CASSPMTSLSTDTQYF. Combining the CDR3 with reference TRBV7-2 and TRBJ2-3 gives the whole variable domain GAGVSQSPSNKVTEKGKDVELRCDPISGHTALYWYRQSLGQGLEFLIYFQGNSAPDKSGLPSDRFSAERTGGSVSTLTIQRTQQEDSAVYLCASSPMTSLSTDTQYFGPGTRLTVL.